This entry lists 20 T cell receptor beta chains sequenced from one sample in a study of Ad26.COV2.S vaccination and SARS-CoV-2 variants. TCRdb's copy holds only in-frame clones and misses some; the assay was immunoSEQ multiplex PCR. Of about 480,000 clones in the sample, around 90% were seen once. Treatment of the sample: some 20 received Ad26.COV2.S at low or high dose, single or two shots; 5 received placebo; per-sample allocation not given. Sampling took place 63 days after the first vaccine or placebo injection. Sequences were derived from peripheral blood, sampled in a trial of Ad26.COV2.S vaccine versus placebo. Receptor source: a person aged 18-65 years who received the Ad26.COV2.S COVID-19 vaccine or a placebo.

This chain links TRBV3-1 (or the pseudogene TRBV3-2) with TRBJ2-1; 10 nucleotides match TRBD2. The V gene's germline CDR1 is LGHDT and CDR2 YNNKEL (reference sequence). With 1 base clipped from V and 10 bases from J, the junction kept 10 bases outside the gene matches. CDR3 length equals 16 residues. CDR3 DNA sequence: TGTGCCAGCAGCCAAGTCGGCCTAGCGGGAGTGGGGGAGCAGTTCTTC. Protein product: CASSQVGLAGVGEQFF.

The chain uses TRBV11-2 and TRBJ2-7; no clear D gene. CDR3 length equals 13 residues. CDR1 and CDR2 from the germline V gene are SGHAT and FQNNGV. V was shortened by 5 bases and J by 3 bases, with 11 bases between the two germline ends. DNA for the CDR3: TGTGCCAGCAGCACCCAGCCTCTCTACGAGCAGTACTTC. Amino acids: CASSTQPLYEQYF.

The chain joins TRBV7-2 to TRBJ1-1; no clear D gene. From germline, CDR1 is SGHTA and CDR2 FQGNSA. This CDR3 contains 15 residues. The V and J ends lost 3 bases and 0 bases respectively, with 11 bases between them. CDR3 loop: CASSFREVVNTEAFF. The CDR3 bases are TGTGCCAGCAGCTTTCGTGAGGTCGTGAACACTGAAGCTTTCTTT.

J is TRBJ2-3 and V is TRBV9, with a weak D call TRBD2 (6 bases). V was cut by 5 bases and J by 5 bases, with 12 bases left in between. Germline-derived CDR1 and CDR2 are SGDLS and YYNGEE. The CDR3 contains 13 residues. CDR3 protein: CASRGDSRDTQYF. Written as DNA, the CDR3 is TGTGCCAGCAGAGGGGACTCGCGAGATACGCAGTATTTT. The whole variable domain, remainder taken from reference TRBV9 and TRBJ2-3, is DSGVTQTPKHLITATGQRVTLRCSPRSGDLSVYWYQQSLDQGLQFLIQYYNGEERAKGNILERFSAQQFPDLHSELNLSSLELGDSALYFCASRGDSRDTQYFGPGTRLTVL.

This rearrangement joins TRBV10-2 to TRBJ2-7; possibly TRBD2 for D (6 bases). Trimming took 7 bases from V and 0 from J, leaving 16 bases between them. Germline loops: CDR1 WSHSY, CDR2 SAAADI. This CDR3 has 15 residues. As DNA, the CDR3 is TGCGCCAGCAAGGCGGAGCGGGCAAGCTCCTACGAGCAGTACTTC. Translating gives CASKAERASSYEQYF.

V and J are TRBV7-3 and TRBJ2-2; 8 positions agree with TRBD1. Germline CDR1 and CDR2: SGHTA and FQGTGA. Germline trimming cut 5 bases from V and 5 bases from J; bases unmatched to any gene: 10. This CDR3 has 16 amino acids. The DNA of the CDR3 is TGTGCCAGCAGCCCCACCCGGACAGGGTGGACCGGGGAGCTGTTTTTT. Translation: CASSPTRTGWTGELFF.

The chain links TRBV28 to TRBJ1-1, with no clear D. The V end lost 3 bases, the J end lost 1 base, and 18 bases lay between the germline ends. CDR1 and CDR2 (germline): MDHEN, SYDVKM. The CDR3 extends over 17 amino acids. The CDR3 DNA is TGTGCCAGCAGTTTTTTCCTCGCTGAGACTACGAACACTGAAGCTTTCTTT. Its protein product is CASSFFLAETTNTEAFF.

The rearrangement joins TRBV7-9 to TRBJ1-6; no clear D. The length of the CDR3 is 14 residues. CDR1 and CDR2 (germline): SEHNR, FQNEAQ (reference sequence). Trimming cost V 5 bases and J 6 bases, with 11 bases left between them. The CDR3 reads CASSDPGSNSPLHF. Here the CDR3 DNA reads TGTGCCAGCAGCGACCCTGGGAGTAATTCACCCCTCCACTTT.

This chain joins TRBV16 and TRBJ1-2; D gene unclear. V dropped 0 bases and J dropped 8 bases, with 7 bases sitting between them. CDR3 size: 12 residues. Germline-derived CDR1 and CDR2 are KGHSY and FQNENV. CDR3 protein: CASSQSGRGYTF. The CDR3 DNA reads TGTGCCAGCAGCCAATCTGGGCGCGGCTACACCTTC.

A few counts support this clone. This chain uses TRBV28 with TRBJ1-5; weak D call: TRBD1 (5 bases). The germline V gene encodes CDR1 MDHEN and CDR2 SYDVKM. Trimming shortened V by 2 bases and J by 1 base, and 9 bases separated the two germline ends. The CDR3 extends over 15 amino acids. CDR3 sequence: CASSLTGRSNQPQHF. The CDR3 DNA reads as TGTGCCAGCAGTTTAACAGGTCGGAGCAATCAGCCCCAGCATTTT.

The chain carries TRBV30 and TRBJ1-1; D is possibly TRBD1 (6 bases). There are 13 residues in the CDR3. V was shortened by 0 bases and J by 6 bases, with 11 bases between the two germline ends. Germline V gene data show CDR1 as GTSNPN and CDR2 as SVGIG (reference sequence). CDR3 bases: TGTGCCTGGAGTGTACGCAGGGGCGCTGAAGCTTTCTTT. Translation: CAWSVRRGAEAFF.

The chain joins TRBV2 to TRBJ2-7, with D possibly called TRBD1 or TRBD2 (5 bases each). This CDR3 contains 14 residues. Germline V CDR1 and CDR2: SNHLY, FYNNEI. V was pared by 8 bases and J by 1 base, with 15 bases between. The DNA for the CDR3 is TGTGCCAGCTCAACCGATGGGGGATCCTACGAGCAGTACTTC. Its protein product is CASSTDGGSYEQYF. Full variable domain (missing parts from reference TRBV2 and TRBJ2-7): EPEVTQTPSHQVTQMGQEVILRCVPISNHLYFYWYRQILGQKVEFLVSFYNNEISEKSEIFDDQFSVERPDGSNFTLKIRSTKLEDSAMYFCASSTDGGSYEQYFGPGTRLTVT.

A few counts support this clone. The V gene is TRBV30, the J gene TRBJ2-3, with 9 bases aligning to TRBD1. Germline-derived CDR1 and CDR2 are GTSNPN and SVGIG (reference sequence). Trimming took 1 base from V and 5 from J; bases not matched to a gene: 7. CDR3 length equals 15 residues. CDR3 residues: CAWSGPDRGIDTQYF. The CDR3, as DNA: TGTGCCTGGAGTGGGCCGGACAGGGGCATAGATACGCAGTATTTT.

V is TRBV27 and J is TRBJ2-7; tentative D call: TRBD2 (6 bases). Germline CDR1 reads MNHEY; CDR2 reads SMNVEV (reference sequence). Trimming cost V 6 bases and J 2 bases, with 17 bases left between them. This CDR3 spans 15 amino acids. CDR3 amino acids: CASSSNLAPAYEQYF. The CDR3 DNA sequence: TGTGCCAGCAGCTCCAATCTAGCGCCGGCCTACGAGCAGTACTTC.

The gene calls are TRBV19 and TRBJ2-1; D not certain. With 0 bases removed from V and 0 bases from J, the gap between germline ends came to 0 bases. The length of the CDR3 is 13 residues. CDR1 is LNHDA and CDR2 is SQIVND in the germline V gene (reference sequence). The CDR3 sequence is CASSIDSYNEQFF. CDR3 coding DNA: TGTGCCAGTAGTATAGACTCCTACAATGAGCAGTTCTTC. The full variable domain, its missing parts supplied by reference TRBV19 and TRBJ2-1, is DGGITQSPKYLFRKEGQNVTLSCEQNLNHDAMYWYRQDPGQGLRLIYYSQIVNDFQKGDIAEGYSVSREKKESFPLTVTSAQKNPTAFYLCASSIDSYNEQFFGPGTRLTVL.

V gene TRBV7-9 combines with J gene TRBJ2-3; maybe TRBD1 (5 bases). Germline assignment: CDR1 SEHNR and CDR2 FQNEAQ (reference sequence). CDR3 length equals 14 residues. Between the trimmed V and J ends, which lost 5 bases and 8 bases, there was a span of 17 bases. The chain's CDR3 is CASSPRTVQGTQYF. The DNA for the CDR3 is TGTGCCAGCAGCCCAAGGACGGTCCAGGGTACGCAGTATTTT.

This chain joins TRBV28 and TRBJ1-5; D ambiguous. V lost 3 bases and J lost 4, with 13 bases in between. Germline assignment: CDR1 MDHEN and CDR2 SYDVKM. There are 15 residues in the CDR3. The CDR3 nucleotides read TGTGCCAGCAGTTTGTACCGCGTAGGTAATCAGCCCCAGCATTTT. It yields the protein CASSLYRVGNQPQHF.

A word on this clone: Other DNA sequences in this specimen translate into the identical CDR3. The genes are TRBV28 and TRBJ1-1; 9 bases fit TRBD1. Trimming cost V 5 bases and J 0 bases; bases outside gene matches: 4. Germline-derived CDR1 and CDR2 are MDHEN and SYDVKM. The CDR3 has 15 residues. The CDR3 is CASSPRTGVNTEAFF. DNA of the CDR3: TGTGCCAGCAGTCCCCGGACAGGGGTGAACACTGAAGCTTTCTTT. The full variable domain, in which reference TRBV28 and TRBJ1-1 provide the parts outside the CDR3, is DVKVTQSSRYLVKRTGEKVFLECVQDMDHENMFWYRQDPGLGLRLIYFSYDVKMKEKGDIPEGYSVSREKKERFSLILESASTNQTSMYLCASSPRTGVNTEAFFGQGTRLTVV.

This rearrangement joins TRBV3-1 (or the pseudogene TRBV3-2) to TRBJ2-5; 8 nucleotides match TRBD2. V shed 0 bases, J shed 4 bases, and the junction held 4 bases outside the gene matches. Germline V lookup: CDR1 LGHDT, CDR2 YNNKEL (reference sequence). The CDR3 extends over 15 amino acids. CDR3 DNA sequence: TGTGCCAGCAGCCAAGAAGGACTAGCCTTAGAGACCCAGTACTTC. Translation: CASSQEGLALETQYF.

For the CDR3, the DNA is TGTGCCAGCAGACCTACCGGACAGGTAGAGACCCAGTACTTC. Translation: CASRPTGQVETQYF. The chain employs TRBV28 and TRBJ2-5; 7 positions agree with TRBD1. This CDR3 spans 14 amino acids. V lost 6 bases, J lost 4 bases, and 8 bases stayed unmatched. CDR1 MDHEN and CDR2 SYDVKM come from the germline V gene.